The 9 T cell receptor beta chains given below trace back to one sample, sequenced in a study of CD8 T cells in Susac syndrome. It was with random hexamers that roughly 0.45 to 1 ug RNA was reverse transcribed. TCRdb reprocessed the immunoSEQ multiplex PCR reads with MiXCR, giving one entry per CDR3 protein. The sample contains 75,000 to 95,000 distinct CDR3 sequences, roughly nine tenths of which appear only once. Sequenced: CD8+ T cells from PBMCs. These receptor sequences come from a human donor with multiple sclerosis.

The chain uses TRBV7-9 and TRBJ2-6; 8 nucleotides match TRBD1. V lost 5 bases to trimming and J lost 0 bases; unmatched junction nucleotides: 12. This CDR3 is 19 amino acids long. The germline V gene has CDR1 SEHNR and CDR2 FQNEAQ (reference sequence). This CDR3 reads CASSIPTGGNYSGANVLTF. DNA for the CDR3: TGTGCCAGCAGCATCCCCACAGGGGGAAATTACTCTGGGGCCAACGTCCTGACTTTC.

This clonotype showed up just once. V and J are TRBV7-9 and TRBJ1-2, with 10 bases identical to TRBD1. Trimming took 4 bases from V and 7 from J; bases not matched to a gene: 12. Germline lookup yields CDR1 SEHNR and CDR2 FQNEAQ (reference sequence). The length of the CDR3 is 16 residues. Here the CDR3 reads CASSSGQGKIQGGYTF. The CDR3 DNA follows: TGTGCCAGCAGCTCGGGACAGGGGAAGATTCAGGGTGGCTACACCTTC.

The chain has TRBV3-1 and TRBJ1-2; 11 bases fit TRBD1. The CDR3 totals 16 residues. The V segment lost 5 bases and the J segment 6 bases; nucleotides outside the gene matches: 11. The germline V gene has CDR1 LGHDT and CDR2 YNNKEL (reference sequence). The CDR3 DNA reads TGTGCCAGCAGCAAGGACAGGGGGCGGATCGACGATGGCTACACCTTC. The encoded protein is CASSKDRGRIDDGYTF. The full variable domain, with the rest looked up from reference TRBV3-1 and TRBJ1-2, is DTAVSQTPKYLVTQMGNDKSIKCEQNLGHDTMYWYKQDSKKFLKIMFSYNNKELIINETVPNRFSPKSPDKAHLNLHINSLELGDSAVYFCASSKDRGRIDDGYTFGSGTRLTVV.

J is TRBJ1-2 and V is TRBV9; no reliable D call. The germline gives CDR1 SGDLS, CDR2 YYNGEE. Trimming removed 4 bases at V and 8 bases at J, with 12 bases between. The CDR3 loop spans 12 amino acids. CDR3 protein: CASSSTGGGYTF. CDR3 nucleotides: TGTGCCAGCAGCTCCACGGGAGGCGGCTACACCTTC. The variable domain in full, with the rest retrieved from reference TRBV9 and TRBJ1-2, is DSGVTQTPKHLITATGQRVTLRCSPRSGDLSVYWYQQSLDQGLQFLIQYYNGEERAKGNILERFSAQQFPDLHSELNLSSLELGDSALYFCASSSTGGGYTFGSGTRLTVV.

The rearrangement uses TRBV19 and TRBJ1-2, with 9 bases that match TRBD1. In germline, CDR1 is LNHDA, CDR2 SQIVND (reference sequence). The length of the CDR3 is 13 residues. Trimming at V came to 10 bases and at J to 0 bases, leaving 3 bases not matched to a gene. The CDR3 DNA reads as TGTGCCACCTGGGACAGGGCTAACTATGGCTACACCTTC. Translation: CATWDRANYGYTF.

The chain carries TRBV6-1 and TRBJ1-5; 9 bases match TRBD1. The V gene end was trimmed by 0 bases and the J gene end by 6 bases; junction bases not matched to a gene: 15. Germline assignment: CDR1 MNHNS and CDR2 SASEGT. The CDR3 has 19 residues. This CDR3 reads CASSEAHVPLNRGPQPQHF. Here the CDR3 DNA reads TGTGCCAGCAGTGAAGCGCATGTACCTCTAAACAGGGGGCCTCAGCCCCAGCATTTT.

This clonotype has a single count. This chain joins TRBV5-1 and TRBJ2-2, with a tentative D call TRBD1 (6 bases). Germline values: CDR1 SGHRS, CDR2 YFSETQ. V dropped 6 bases and J dropped 1 base, with 13 bases sitting between them. CDR3 length: 15 residues. This CDR3 reads CASNPGVVNTGELFF. The CDR3 DNA reads as TGCGCCAGCAACCCAGGGGTCGTGAACACCGGGGAGCTGTTTTTT.

The V and J genes are TRBV19 and TRBJ1-5; D not resolved. This CDR3 contains 15 residues. Trimming took off 5 bases at V and 0 bases at J, with 11 bases between the two ends. Germline lookup yields CDR1 LNHDA and CDR2 SQIVND (reference sequence). CDR3 bases: TGTGCCAGTAGTGCGACTGATGATAGCAATCAGCCCCAGCATTTT. Translation: CASSATDDSNQPQHF.

This clonotype was found a few times. The rearrangement joins TRBV6-6 to TRBJ1-2; TRBD1 agrees at 7 bases. CDR1 MNHNY and CDR2 SVGAGI come from the germline V gene (reference sequence). J gave up 4 bases and V 3 bases, and 8 bases lay outside the gene matches. This CDR3 has 15 residues. CDR3 loop: CASSYPDRESYGYTF. For the CDR3, the DNA is TGTGCCAGCAGTTATCCCGACAGGGAAAGCTATGGCTACACCTTC.